This entry concerns a single T cell receptor (beta chain). Its specificity is unknown. Germline V gene data show CDR1 as KGHDR and CDR2 as SFDVKD. CDR3 length equals 15 residues. Trimming took off 4 bases at V and 8 bases at J, with 19 bases between the two ends. This record comes from a study of T cell responses to AZD1222 COVID-19 vaccine. Sequencing used immunoSEQ multiplex PCR; TCRdb keeps in-frame clones, though not all of them. Among some 200,000 clones listed, roughly 92% were seen once. Study results and caveats: Clonal diversity may have been underestimated in mostly white British donors.

This clonotype was obtained from an adult in good health. The V call is TRBV24-1, the J call TRBJ1-2; D is possibly TRBD1 (5 bases). Sequencing used peripheral blood, obtained on day 0 of AZD1222 vaccination. The DNA of the CDR3 is TGTGCCACCAGTGACGCCGGGACTCAGCTGGGGGGCTACACCTTC. Translated: CATSDAGTQLGGYTF.